This T cell receptor (beta chain) is from a study of preoperative IRX-2 immunotherapy in early breast cancer. The germline gives CDR1 SGHVS, CDR2 FQNEAQ. V gave up 3 bases and J gave up 4 bases; unmatched junction bases: 6. The CDR3 length is 16 residues. Only in-frame clones appear in the TCRdb table, and some are missing; sequencing was by immunoSEQ multiplex PCR. The sample consists of 35,000 to 40,000 clones, about four fifths of them appearing once. This clone has a single count. This sample's treatment: preoperative locoregional IRX-2 cytokine immunotherapy. Patients received preoperative, locoregional IRX-2 cytokine immunotherapy in a phase Ib study.

Here the sequenced sample was lymph node tissue, taken after IRX-2 immunotherapy. The chain is built from TRBV7-8 and TRBJ2-1; 10 nucleotides agree with TRBD2. The origin of this receptor is a human donor with breast cancer. DNA of the CDR3: TGTGCCAGCAGCTTCAAACTAGCGGGGAAATACAATGAGCAGTTCTTC. It encodes CASSFKLAGKYNEQFF.